The table lists the clone carrying this T cell receptor beta chain with many counts. One end of the junction does not line up with germline, which may come from a read error. Germline loops: CDR1 SGHRS, CDR2 YFSETQ. The CDR3 is 13 amino acids. Alongside a J-beta primer mix, a sample-barcoded 5' primer served in a second PCR lasting about 7 to 11 cycles. TCRdb called the 5' RACE reads again in MiXCR, with one record for every CDR3 protein. This repertoire shows 1.5 million to 2 million distinct CDR3 sequences, roughly 27% found once; its top ten account for 7% to 9%. This sample was taken from a study of blood T cells in healthy people across ages. Per sample, no less than 5 micrograms of total RNA were extracted.

The sequence came from a woman in her thirties in good health. The gene calls are TRBV5-1 and TRBJ1-1, with 7 bases matching TRBD1. Sequencing was carried out using blood. This CDR3 is CASSFQGDTEAFF. CDR3 in DNA: TGTGCCAGCAGTTTTCAGGGGGACACTGAAGCTTTCTTT.